This T cell receptor (beta chain) was captured by sequencing in a study of T-cell memory formation after mild COVID-19 (dated by TCRdb to the early 2020s). Study-level background: TCR sequence clusters from the two donors were found to be largely donor specific. Two young, previously healthy adult volunteers, one female and one male, were included in the cohort. In two donors, T-cell clones that expanded and contracted after mild COVID-19 were followed by sequencing TCRalpha and TCRbeta repertoires longitudinally.

Ficoll-Paque density gradient centrifugation was the method used to isolate PBMCs. What the study reported, not specific to this receptor: Contracting CD4+ clones were found mainly in CM and EM memory subsets, while CD8+ clones were enriched in EMRA. The second-wave clones that peaked on day 37 were not confirmed to be SARS-CoV-2 specific. Only a couple of mild cases were covered by the study, and larger cohorts that include severe cases with pre-infection samples were considered necessary. Balanced CD4/CD8 phenotypes were observed for clones contracting from day 15 to 85, whereas a bias towards CD4+ was observed for a second wave of clones expanding from day 15 to 37. The detection of some responding clones in pre-infection memory suggests that pre-existing cross-reactive memory T cells joined the SARS-CoV-2 response.

Ends trimmed: V by 3 bases, J by 12 bases; bases unmatched to a gene: 13. Measured from the cysteine to the phenylalanine, the CDR3 is 15 residues long. The CDR3 DNA has 45 bases and is translated from base 1. Reading the germline V gene gives CDR1 SGHRS and CDR2 YFSETQ. The sequencer listed for this sample is Illumina NovaSeq 6000. TCRalpha and TCRbeta cDNA libraries were constructed by 5'RACE with constant-segment primers, with sample barcodes and unique molecular identifiers being introduced. Trizol reagent was used to extract RNA from every sample. Library amplification was performed in two PCR steps, and a second sample barcode and Illumina TruSeq adapters were introduced in the second step. Sequencing of libraries was performed on an Illumina NovaSeq with 2 x 150 bp paired-end reads. In the original analysis: The reads were demultiplexed and collapsed into UMI-guided consensus sequences using migec v1.2.7. Using mixcr v2.1.11, the UMI consensuses were aligned to TRA and TRB V and J templates and assembled into clonotypes. A clonotype was counted as expanded or contracted only when both edgeR and NoisET called the clonotype significant, with the noise models trained on biological replicates. For edgeR calls, a false discovery rate-adjusted p below 0.01 and a log2 fold-change threshold of 1 were applied. As an exploratory analysis of dynamics, PCA with hierarchical clustering was applied to max-normalized trajectories of the 1000 most abundant clonotypes. Separately sequenced CD4+ and CD8+ repertoires were used to assign a CD4 or CD8 phenotype to each responding clone. The public reads were quality trimmed at Q25 with fastp and then assembled into clones with MiXCR by TCRdb, keeping productive beta chains. Each entry merges the rows of one CDR3 protein and shows their most common DNA and genes. V and J calls and clone size were set by TCRdb, not the authors. Recorded for this sample are around 300,000 distinct CDR3 sequences; 10% to 15% of them occurred a single time. Over 20% of the sample is in the top ten clones.

This clonotype showed up just a few times. What this receptor recognizes is not known. Within one base of it there is no much larger clone, and no base qualities were kept. This chain is built from TRBV5-1 and TRBJ2-1; the junction holds 9 bases that match TRBD1. The clonotype comes from a man between 18 and 35 years old who had mild COVID-19 (a few samples of this study predate the infection). The sample titles of this study are shuffled in the database, so cell type and time point are left out; the donor was told from shared clones. Sequencing was carried out using PBMCs or a T cell subset sorted from them (not recorded which). The bases read TGCGCCAGCAGCTGGGGACAGGGCGCTGGGGTTGGGCAGTTCTTC. This gives the protein CASSWGQGAGVGQFF.